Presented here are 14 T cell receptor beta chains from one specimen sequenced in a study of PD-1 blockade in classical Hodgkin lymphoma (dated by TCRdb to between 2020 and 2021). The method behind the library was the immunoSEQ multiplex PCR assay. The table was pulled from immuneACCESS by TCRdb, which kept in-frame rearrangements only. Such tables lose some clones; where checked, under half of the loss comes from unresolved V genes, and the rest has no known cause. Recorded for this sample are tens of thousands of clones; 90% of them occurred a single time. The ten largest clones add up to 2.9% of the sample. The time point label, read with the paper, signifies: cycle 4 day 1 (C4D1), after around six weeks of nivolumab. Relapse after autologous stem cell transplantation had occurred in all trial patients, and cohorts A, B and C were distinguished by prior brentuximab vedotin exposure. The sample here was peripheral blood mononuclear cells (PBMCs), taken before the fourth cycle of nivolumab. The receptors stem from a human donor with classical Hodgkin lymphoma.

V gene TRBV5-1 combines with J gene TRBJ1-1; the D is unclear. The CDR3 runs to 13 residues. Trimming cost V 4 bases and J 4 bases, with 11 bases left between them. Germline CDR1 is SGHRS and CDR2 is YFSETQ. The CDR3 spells CASSPPSGTEAFF. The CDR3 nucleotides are TGCGCCAGCAGCCCTCCATCGGGCACTGAAGCTTTCTTT.

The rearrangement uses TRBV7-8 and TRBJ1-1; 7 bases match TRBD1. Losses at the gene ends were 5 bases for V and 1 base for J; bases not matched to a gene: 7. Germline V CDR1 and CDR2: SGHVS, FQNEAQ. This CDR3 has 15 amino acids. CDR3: CASSMTGYANTEAFF. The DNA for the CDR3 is TGTGCCAGCAGCATGACAGGGTACGCGAACACTGAAGCTTTCTTT.

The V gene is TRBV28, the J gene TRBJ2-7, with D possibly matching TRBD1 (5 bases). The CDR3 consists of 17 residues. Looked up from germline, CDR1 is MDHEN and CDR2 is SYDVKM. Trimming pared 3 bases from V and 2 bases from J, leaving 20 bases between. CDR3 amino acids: CASSFPLPGLITYEQYF. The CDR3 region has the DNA TGTGCCAGCAGTTTCCCTCTCCCAGGGCTAATTACCTACGAGCAGTACTTC.

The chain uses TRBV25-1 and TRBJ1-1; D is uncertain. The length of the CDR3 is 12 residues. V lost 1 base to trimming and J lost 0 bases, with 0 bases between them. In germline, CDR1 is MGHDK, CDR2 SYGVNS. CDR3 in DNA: TGTGCCAGCAGTGAATTGAACACTGAAGCTTTCTTT. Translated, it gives CASSELNTEAFF.

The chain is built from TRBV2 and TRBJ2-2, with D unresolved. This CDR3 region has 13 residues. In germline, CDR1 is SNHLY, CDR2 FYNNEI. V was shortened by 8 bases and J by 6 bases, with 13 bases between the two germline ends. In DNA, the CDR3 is TGTGCCAGCGGGGTCTATGTCCCCGGGGAGCTGTTTTTT. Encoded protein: CASGVYVPGELFF.

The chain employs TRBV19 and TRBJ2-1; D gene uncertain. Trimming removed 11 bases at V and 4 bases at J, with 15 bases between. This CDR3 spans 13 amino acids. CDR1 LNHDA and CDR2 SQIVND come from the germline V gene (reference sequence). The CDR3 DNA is TGTGCCGCAGGCCGTTCGCGGTACAATGAGCAGTTCTTC. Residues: CAAGRSRYNEQFF.

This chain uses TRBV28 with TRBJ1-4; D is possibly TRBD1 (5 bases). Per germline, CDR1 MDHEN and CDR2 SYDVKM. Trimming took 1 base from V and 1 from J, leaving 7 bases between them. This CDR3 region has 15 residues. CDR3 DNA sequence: TGTGCCAGCAGTTTATACGGGGGAACTAATGAAAAACTGTTTTTT. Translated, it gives CASSLYGGTNEKLFF. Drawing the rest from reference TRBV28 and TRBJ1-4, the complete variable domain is DVKVTQSSRYLVKRTGEKVFLECVQDMDHENMFWYRQDPGLGLRLIYFSYDVKMKEKGDIPEGYSVSREKKERFSLILESASTNQTSMYLCASSLYGGTNEKLFFGSGTQLSVL.

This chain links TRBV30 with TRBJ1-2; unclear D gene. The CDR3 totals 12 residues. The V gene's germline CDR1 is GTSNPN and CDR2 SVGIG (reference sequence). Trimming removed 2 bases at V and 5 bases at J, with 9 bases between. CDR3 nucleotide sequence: TGTGCCTGGAGTCTCGTAGATTATGGCTACACCTTC. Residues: CAWSLVDYGYTF.

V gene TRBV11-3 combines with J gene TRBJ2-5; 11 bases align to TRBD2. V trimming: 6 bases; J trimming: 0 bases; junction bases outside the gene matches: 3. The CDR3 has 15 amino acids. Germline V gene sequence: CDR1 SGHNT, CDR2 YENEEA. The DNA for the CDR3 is TGTGCCAGCAGGCCGACTAGCGGGGACCAAGAGACCCAGTACTTC. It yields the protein CASRPTSGDQETQYF. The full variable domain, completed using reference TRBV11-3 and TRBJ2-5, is EAGVVQSPRYKIIEKKQPVAFWCNPISGHNTLYWYLQNLGQGPELLIRYENEEAVDDSQLPKDRFSAERLKGVDSTLKIQPAELGDSAVYLCASRPTSGDQETQYFGPGTRLLVL.

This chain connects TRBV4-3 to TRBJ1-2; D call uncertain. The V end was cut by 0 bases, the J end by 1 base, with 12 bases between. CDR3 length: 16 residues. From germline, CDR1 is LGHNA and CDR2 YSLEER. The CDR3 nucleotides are TGCGCCAGCAGCCAAGATTGGTTATCATATAACTATGGCTACACCTTC. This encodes CASSQDWLSYNYGYTF.

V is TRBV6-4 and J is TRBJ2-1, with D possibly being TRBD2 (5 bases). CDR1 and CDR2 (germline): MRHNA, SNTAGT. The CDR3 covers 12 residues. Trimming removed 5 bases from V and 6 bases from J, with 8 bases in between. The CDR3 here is CASSRSGNEQFF. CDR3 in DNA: TGTGCCAGCAGTCGGAGCGGCAATGAGCAGTTCTTC.

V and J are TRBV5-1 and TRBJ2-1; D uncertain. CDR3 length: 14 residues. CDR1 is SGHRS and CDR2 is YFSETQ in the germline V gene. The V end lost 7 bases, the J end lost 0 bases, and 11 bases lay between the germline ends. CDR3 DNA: TGCGCCAGCCACGGGTCGAGCTCCTACAATGAGCAGTTCTTC. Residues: CASHGSSSYNEQFF. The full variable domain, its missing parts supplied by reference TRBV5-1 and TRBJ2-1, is KAGVTQTPRYLIKTRGQQVTLSCSPISGHRSVSWYQQTPGQGLQFLFEYFSETQRNKGNFPGRFSGRQFSNSRSEMNVSTLELGDSALYLCASHGSSSYNEQFFGPGTRLTVL.

The CDR3 nucleotides are TGTGCCAGCAGTGAATTGGAGGAGGCTTTCTTT. It encodes CASSELEEAFF. The chain employs TRBV6-5 and TRBJ1-1; D is undetermined. The CDR3 runs to 11 residues. CDR1 is MNHEY and CDR2 is SVGAGI in the germline V gene. Trimming pared 5 bases from V and 11 bases from J, leaving 12 bases between.

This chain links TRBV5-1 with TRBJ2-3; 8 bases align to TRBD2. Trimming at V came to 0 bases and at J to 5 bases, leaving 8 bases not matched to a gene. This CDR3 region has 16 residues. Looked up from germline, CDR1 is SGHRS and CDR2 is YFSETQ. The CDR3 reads CASSLARGAGGDTQYF. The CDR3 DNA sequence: TGCGCCAGCAGCTTGGCGCGGGGGGCCGGGGGAGATACGCAGTATTTT.